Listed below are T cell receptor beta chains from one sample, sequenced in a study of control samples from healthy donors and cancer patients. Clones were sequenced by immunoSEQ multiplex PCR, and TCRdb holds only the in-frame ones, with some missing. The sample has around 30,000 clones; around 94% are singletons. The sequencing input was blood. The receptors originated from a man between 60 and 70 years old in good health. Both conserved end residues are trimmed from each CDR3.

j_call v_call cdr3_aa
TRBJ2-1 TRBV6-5 ASSYSPGNEQF
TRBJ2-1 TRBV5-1 ASSLYSGRDNEQF
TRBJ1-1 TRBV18 ASSPPEGRETEAF
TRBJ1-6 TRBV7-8 ASSLGATGFGSPLH
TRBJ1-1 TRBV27 ASSPIVERNTEAF
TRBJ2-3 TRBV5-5 ASSLQGRSTDTQY
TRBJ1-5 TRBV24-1 ATSAQGDSQPQH
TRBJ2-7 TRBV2 ASSSNNYEQY
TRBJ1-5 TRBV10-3 AISPGTGVDQPQH
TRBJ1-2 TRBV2 ASSELGTGVGYT
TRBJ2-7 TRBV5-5 ASSLVGRSYEQY
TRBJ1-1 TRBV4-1 ASSQETLIWGTEAF
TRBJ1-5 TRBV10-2 ASSEVGSSNQPQH
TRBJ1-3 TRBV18 ASSPQTRSGNTIY
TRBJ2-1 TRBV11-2 ASSLDQASSGYNEQF
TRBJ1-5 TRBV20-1 SARDVAAQH
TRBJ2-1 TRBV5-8 ASSSHGEKTYNEQF
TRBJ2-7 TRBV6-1 ASSEWWGASYEQY
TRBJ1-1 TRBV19 ASSLGGKVGEAF
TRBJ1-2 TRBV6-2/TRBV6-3 ASSSAGVALNYGYT
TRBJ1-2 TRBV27 ASSSNRGGYT
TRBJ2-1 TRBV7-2 ASSSTSIHEQF
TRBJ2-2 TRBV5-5 ASSLVPNTGELF
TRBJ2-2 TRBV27 ASRPGQNTGELF
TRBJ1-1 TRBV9 ASSVRDDTEAF
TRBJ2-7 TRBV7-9 ASTKGPHDHEQY
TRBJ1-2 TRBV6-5 ASRSSGGGYYGYT
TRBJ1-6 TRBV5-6 ASSLTVLSPLH
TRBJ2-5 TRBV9 ASSHPRGLAGGLGETQY
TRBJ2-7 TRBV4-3 ASSPGHSGEHEQY
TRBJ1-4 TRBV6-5 ASSLGGVGEKLF
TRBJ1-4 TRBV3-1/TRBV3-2 ASSQGNRAGEKLF
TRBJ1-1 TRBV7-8 ASRRSQGMNTEAF
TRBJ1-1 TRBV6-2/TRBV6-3 ASSYSRVGEAF
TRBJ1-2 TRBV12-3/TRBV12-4 ASSSRYGYT
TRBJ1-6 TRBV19 ASSILGYNSPLH
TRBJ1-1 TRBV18 ASSPEPSNTEAF
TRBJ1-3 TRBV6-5 ASSLMLESGNTIY
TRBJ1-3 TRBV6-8 ASSSPSPGARGNTIY
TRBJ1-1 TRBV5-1 ASSGNRNTEAF
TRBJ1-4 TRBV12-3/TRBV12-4 ASSFFEKLF
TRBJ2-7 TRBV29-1 SVRGDRGSYEQY
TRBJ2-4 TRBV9 ASSVQGPYSPLQNIQY
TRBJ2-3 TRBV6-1 ASGRREGYTDTQY
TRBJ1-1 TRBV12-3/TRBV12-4 ASSFWGNTEAF
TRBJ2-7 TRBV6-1 ASSTDLLHEQY
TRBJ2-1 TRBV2 ASSEEASPRVHEQF
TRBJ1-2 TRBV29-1 SVEPGGINYGYT
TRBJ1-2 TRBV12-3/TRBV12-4 ASSLQGADGYT
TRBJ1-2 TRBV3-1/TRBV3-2 ASSSVRGYT
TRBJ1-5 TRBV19 ASRIPVGDQPQH
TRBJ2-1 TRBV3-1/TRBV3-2 ASNSGQYNEQF
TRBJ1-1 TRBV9 ASSASDGYTEAF
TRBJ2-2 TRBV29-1 SVRPPNTGELF
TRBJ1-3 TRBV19 ASSIGVSGNTIY